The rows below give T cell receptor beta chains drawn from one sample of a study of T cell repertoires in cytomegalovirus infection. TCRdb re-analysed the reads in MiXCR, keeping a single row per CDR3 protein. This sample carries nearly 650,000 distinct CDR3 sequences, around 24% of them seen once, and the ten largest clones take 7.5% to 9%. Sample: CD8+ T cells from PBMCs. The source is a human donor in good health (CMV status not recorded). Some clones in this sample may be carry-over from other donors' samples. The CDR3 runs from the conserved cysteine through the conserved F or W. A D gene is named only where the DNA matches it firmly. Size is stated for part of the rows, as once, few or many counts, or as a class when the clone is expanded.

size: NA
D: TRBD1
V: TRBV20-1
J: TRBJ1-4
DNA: TGCAGTGCTAGGGGGACAGCTTCAACTAATGAAAAACTGTTTTTT
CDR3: CSARGTASTNEKLFF

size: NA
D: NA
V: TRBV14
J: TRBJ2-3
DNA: TGTGCCAGCAGCCAAGTCGGCAGGGAGTGGGCAGATACGCAGTATTTT
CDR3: CASSQVGREWADTQYF

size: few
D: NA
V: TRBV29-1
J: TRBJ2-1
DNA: TGCAGCGTGTTAGATAATGAGCAGTTCTTC
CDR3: CSVLDNEQFF

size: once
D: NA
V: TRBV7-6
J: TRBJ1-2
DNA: TGTGCCAGCAGCCCACAGGGATTTGACACCTTC
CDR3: CASSPQGFDTF

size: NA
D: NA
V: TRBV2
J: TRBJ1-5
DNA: TGTGCCAGCAGTGAACTGGACAGCACCACCCGAGGGAGCAATCAGCCCCAGCATTTT
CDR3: CASSELDSTTRGSNQPQHF

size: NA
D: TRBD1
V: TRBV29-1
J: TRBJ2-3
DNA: TGCAGCGTCGAACAGGGGATGGGTACAGATACGCAGTATTTT
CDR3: CSVEQGMGTDTQYF

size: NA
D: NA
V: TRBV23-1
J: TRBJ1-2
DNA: TGCGCCAGCAGTCATACTGGTTCATTGCACGCGAAAACACTCTATGGCTACACCTTC
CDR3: CASSHTGSLHAKTLYGYTF

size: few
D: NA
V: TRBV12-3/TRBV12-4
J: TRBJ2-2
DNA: TGTGCCAGCAGTGGCTTGACTAGTCGAGGCGGGGAGCTGTTTTTT
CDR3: CASSGLTSRGGELFF

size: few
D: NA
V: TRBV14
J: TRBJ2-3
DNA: TGTGCCAGCAGCCAAGTCCTCAATTTGGATACGCAGTATTTT
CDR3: CASSQVLNLDTQYF

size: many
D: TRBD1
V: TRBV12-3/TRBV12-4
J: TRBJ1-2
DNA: TGTGCCAGCAGTTCTATATCCGGGACAGATAACTATGGCTACACCTTC
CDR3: CASSSISGTDNYGYTF

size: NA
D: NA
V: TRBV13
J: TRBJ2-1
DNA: TGTGCCAGCAGCTTAGGCAGACCCAAGGATGAGCAGTTCTTC
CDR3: CASSLGRPKDEQFF

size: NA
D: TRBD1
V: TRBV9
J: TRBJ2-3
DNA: TGTGCCAGCAGCGTAGCTTTCGGGACAGGGGGCACAGATACGCAGTATTTT
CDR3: CASSVAFGTGGTDTQYF

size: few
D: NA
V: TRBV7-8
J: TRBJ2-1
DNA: TGTGCCAGCAGCCCACGTCAGGGGAGGGTCAATGAGCAGTTCTTC
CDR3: CASSPRQGRVNEQFF

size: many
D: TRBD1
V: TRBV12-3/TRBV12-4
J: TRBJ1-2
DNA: TGTGCCAGCAGTTCCACAGGGGGAGACTATGGCTACACCTTC
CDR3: CASSSTGGDYGYTF

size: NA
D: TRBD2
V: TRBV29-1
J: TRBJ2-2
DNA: TGCAGCGTTGAGGGATTACTAGCGGGGGGGACCGGGGAGCTGTTTTTT
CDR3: CSVEGLLAGGTGELFF

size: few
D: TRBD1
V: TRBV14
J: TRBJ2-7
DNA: TGTGCCAGCAGCCAACCCGACAGGGGGGACTACGAGCAGTACTTC
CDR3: CASSQPDRGDYEQYF

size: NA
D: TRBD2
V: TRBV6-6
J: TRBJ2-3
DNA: TGTGCCAGCAGTTACTCGAGGTCTAGCGGGGTCTCAGATACGCAGTATTTT
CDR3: CASSYSRSSGVSDTQYF

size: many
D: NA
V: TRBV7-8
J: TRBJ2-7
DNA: TGTGCCAGCGGATCACAGGGCTACGAGCAGTACTTC
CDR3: CASGSQGYEQYF

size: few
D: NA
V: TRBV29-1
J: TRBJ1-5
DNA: TGCAGCGTTGGGGGGGTCGAAAGCAATCAGCCCCAGCATTTT
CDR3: CSVGGVESNQPQHF

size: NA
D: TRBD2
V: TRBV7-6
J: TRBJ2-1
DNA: TGTGCCAGCAGACGGACTAGCGGGGGGTGGGAGGGGGATGAGCAGTTCTTC
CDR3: CASRRTSGGWEGDEQFF

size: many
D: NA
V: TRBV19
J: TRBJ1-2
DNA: TGTGCCAGTAGTGGTGCCATCAGGAATGGCTACACCTTC
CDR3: CASSGAIRNGYTF

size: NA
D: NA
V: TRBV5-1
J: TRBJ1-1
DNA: TGCGCCAGCAGATCTGAGAACACTGAAGCTTTCTTT
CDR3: CASRSENTEAFF

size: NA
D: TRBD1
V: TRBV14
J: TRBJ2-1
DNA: TGTGCCAGCAGCCAAAATACAGGGGCCCCCTACAATGAGCAGTTCTTC
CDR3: CASSQNTGAPYNEQFF

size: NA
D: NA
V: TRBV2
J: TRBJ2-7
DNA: TGTGCCAGCAGTGACCCCTTCAACAGGGCCCCCTACGAGCAGTACTTC
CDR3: CASSDPFNRAPYEQYF

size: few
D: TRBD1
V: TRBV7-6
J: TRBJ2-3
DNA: TGTGCCAGCAGCTTTGGGGACGGGGACAGTCTTTCTGATACGCAGTATTTT
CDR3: CASSFGDGDSLSDTQYF